These T cell receptor beta chains were read from a single sample in a study of low-dose radiotherapy and immunotherapy resistance in tumors. Each CDR3 protein gets one entry after TCRdb re-called the reads with MiXCR. The table lists 85,000 to 100,000 distinct CDR3 sequences, 9% to 9.5% of them singletons. Sequenced here: PBMCs, sampled before treatment. These receptors originate from a male donor with prostate cancer. The CDR3 runs from the conserved cysteine through the conserved F or W. Fields, in order: clone size, J gene, V gene, D gene, CDR3 protein, CDR3 DNA. D genes are given only for firm matches. Expanded clones get a size class; other rows say once, few or many, or leave the size out.

few | TRBJ1-2 | TRBV2 | TRBD1 | CASSIAGTGSGYTF | TGTGCCAGCAGTATTGCCGGGACAGGGTCTGGCTACACCTTC
- | TRBJ2-5 | TRBV3-1 | TRBD2 | CASRGGLAGRFQETQYF | TGTGCCAGCAGGGGGGGACTAGCGGGCCGATTCCAAGAGACCCAGTACTTC
many | TRBJ2-4 | TRBV19 | - | CASSIGRERDIQYF | TGTGCCAGTAGTATTGGGCGGGAAAGAGACATTCAGTACTTC
few | TRBJ1-2 | TRBV27 | - | CASSRQLYGYTF | TGTGCCAGCTCCCGACAACTCTATGGCTACACCTTC
many | TRBJ2-1 | TRBV2 | TRBD1 | CASSRDRGFNEQFF | TGTGCCAGCAGCCGGGACAGGGGGTTCAATGAGCAGTTCTTC
- | TRBJ2-2 | TRBV29-1 | - | CSVEALGDVTGELFFF | -
many | TRBJ1-4 | TRBV30 | - | CAWSVKGSPEKLFF | TGTGCCTGGAGTGTAAAAGGGTCGCCCGAAAAACTGTTTTTT
many | TRBJ2-3 | TRBV7-9 | - | CASGDAGGTYTDTQYF | TGTGCCAGCGGCGACGCAGGCGGTACCTATACAGATACGCAGTATTTT
many | TRBJ1-5 | TRBV7-2 | TRBD1 | CASSNRTGGQPQHF | TGTGCCAGCAGCAACCGGACAGGGGGTCAGCCCCAGCATTTT
many | TRBJ2-1 | TRBV6-1 | TRBD1 | CASSGGQGHYSEQFF | TGTGCCAGCAGTGGGGGACAGGGGCACTACAGTGAGCAGTTCTTC
many | TRBJ2-1 | TRBV7-3 | - | CASSLNGAEPYNEQFF | TGTGCCAGCAGCTTAAATGGGGCGGAACCATACAATGAGCAGTTCTTC
- | TRBJ2-7 | TRBV20-1 | TRBD1 | CSARVPGTGAYEQYF | TGCAGTGCTAGAGTCCCCGGGACAGGGGCCTACGAGCAGTACTTC
many | TRBJ1-4 | TRBV5-4 | - | CASSVDRANEKLFF | TGTGCCAGCAGCGTGGATAGGGCTAATGAAAAACTGTTTTTT
many | TRBJ2-3 | TRBV28 | - | CASTSVVRSSSTDTQYF | TGTGCCAGCACTTCCGTTGTACGCTCTTCTAGCACAGATACGCAGTATTTT
many | TRBJ2-2 | TRBV6-6 | TRBD1 | CASYGQGSTGELFF | TGTGCCAGCTATGGACAGGGGAGCACCGGGGAGCTGTTTTTT
many | TRBJ2-7 | TRBV6-2/TRBV6-3 | TRBD1 | CASSDAGGFYEQYF | TGTGCCAGCAGTGACGCAGGGGGTTTTTACGAGCAGTACTTC
many | TRBJ2-3 | TRBV12-3/TRBV12-4 | - | CASGRGSDTQYF | TGTGCCAGCGGCCGAGGGTCAGATACGCAGTATTTT
many | TRBJ1-2 | TRBV29-1 | TRBD1 | CSVRQGARDGYTF | TGCAGCGTCCGACAGGGGGCGCGAGATGGCTACACCTTC
many | TRBJ2-2 | TRBV12-3/TRBV12-4 | - | CASSLVGGELFF | TGTGCCAGCAGTTTAGTGGGCGGGGAGCTGTTTTTT
many | TRBJ2-2 | TRBV5-4 | TRBD2 | CASSQISGTSAYTGELFF | TGTGCCAGCAGCCAAATTTCCGGGACTAGCGCGTACACCGGGGAGCTGTTTTTT
many | TRBJ2-1 | TRBV28 | TRBD1 | CASAGQGYNEQFF | TGTGCCAGCGCGGGACAGGGTTACAATGAGCAGTTCTTC
many | TRBJ1-5 | TRBV7-2 | - | CASSLTAGAQPQHF | TGTGCCAGCAGCTTAACTGCCGGGGCTCAGCCCCAGCATTTT
many | TRBJ2-1 | TRBV5-1 | - | CASGTSYNEQFF | TGCGCCAGCGGGACGTCCTACAATGAGCAGTTCTTC
few | TRBJ1-4 | TRBV14 | - | CASSFGSEEKLFFF | -
- | TRBJ2-7 | TRBV30 | TRBD2 | CAWSVSSGGRGEQYF | TGTGCCTGGAGTGTATCGTCGGGAGGAAGGGGCGAGCAGTACTTC
few | TRBJ2-7 | TRBV5-1 | TRBD2 | CASSLGPGGGAQEQYF | TGCGCCAGCAGCTTGGGCCCTGGCGGGGGGGCCCAGGAGCAGTACTTC
many | TRBJ2-7 | TRBV5-1 | TRBD1 | CASSRGRPWDRVHEQYF | TGCGCCAGCAGCCGGGGGAGACCTTGGGACAGGGTCCACGAGCAGTACTTC